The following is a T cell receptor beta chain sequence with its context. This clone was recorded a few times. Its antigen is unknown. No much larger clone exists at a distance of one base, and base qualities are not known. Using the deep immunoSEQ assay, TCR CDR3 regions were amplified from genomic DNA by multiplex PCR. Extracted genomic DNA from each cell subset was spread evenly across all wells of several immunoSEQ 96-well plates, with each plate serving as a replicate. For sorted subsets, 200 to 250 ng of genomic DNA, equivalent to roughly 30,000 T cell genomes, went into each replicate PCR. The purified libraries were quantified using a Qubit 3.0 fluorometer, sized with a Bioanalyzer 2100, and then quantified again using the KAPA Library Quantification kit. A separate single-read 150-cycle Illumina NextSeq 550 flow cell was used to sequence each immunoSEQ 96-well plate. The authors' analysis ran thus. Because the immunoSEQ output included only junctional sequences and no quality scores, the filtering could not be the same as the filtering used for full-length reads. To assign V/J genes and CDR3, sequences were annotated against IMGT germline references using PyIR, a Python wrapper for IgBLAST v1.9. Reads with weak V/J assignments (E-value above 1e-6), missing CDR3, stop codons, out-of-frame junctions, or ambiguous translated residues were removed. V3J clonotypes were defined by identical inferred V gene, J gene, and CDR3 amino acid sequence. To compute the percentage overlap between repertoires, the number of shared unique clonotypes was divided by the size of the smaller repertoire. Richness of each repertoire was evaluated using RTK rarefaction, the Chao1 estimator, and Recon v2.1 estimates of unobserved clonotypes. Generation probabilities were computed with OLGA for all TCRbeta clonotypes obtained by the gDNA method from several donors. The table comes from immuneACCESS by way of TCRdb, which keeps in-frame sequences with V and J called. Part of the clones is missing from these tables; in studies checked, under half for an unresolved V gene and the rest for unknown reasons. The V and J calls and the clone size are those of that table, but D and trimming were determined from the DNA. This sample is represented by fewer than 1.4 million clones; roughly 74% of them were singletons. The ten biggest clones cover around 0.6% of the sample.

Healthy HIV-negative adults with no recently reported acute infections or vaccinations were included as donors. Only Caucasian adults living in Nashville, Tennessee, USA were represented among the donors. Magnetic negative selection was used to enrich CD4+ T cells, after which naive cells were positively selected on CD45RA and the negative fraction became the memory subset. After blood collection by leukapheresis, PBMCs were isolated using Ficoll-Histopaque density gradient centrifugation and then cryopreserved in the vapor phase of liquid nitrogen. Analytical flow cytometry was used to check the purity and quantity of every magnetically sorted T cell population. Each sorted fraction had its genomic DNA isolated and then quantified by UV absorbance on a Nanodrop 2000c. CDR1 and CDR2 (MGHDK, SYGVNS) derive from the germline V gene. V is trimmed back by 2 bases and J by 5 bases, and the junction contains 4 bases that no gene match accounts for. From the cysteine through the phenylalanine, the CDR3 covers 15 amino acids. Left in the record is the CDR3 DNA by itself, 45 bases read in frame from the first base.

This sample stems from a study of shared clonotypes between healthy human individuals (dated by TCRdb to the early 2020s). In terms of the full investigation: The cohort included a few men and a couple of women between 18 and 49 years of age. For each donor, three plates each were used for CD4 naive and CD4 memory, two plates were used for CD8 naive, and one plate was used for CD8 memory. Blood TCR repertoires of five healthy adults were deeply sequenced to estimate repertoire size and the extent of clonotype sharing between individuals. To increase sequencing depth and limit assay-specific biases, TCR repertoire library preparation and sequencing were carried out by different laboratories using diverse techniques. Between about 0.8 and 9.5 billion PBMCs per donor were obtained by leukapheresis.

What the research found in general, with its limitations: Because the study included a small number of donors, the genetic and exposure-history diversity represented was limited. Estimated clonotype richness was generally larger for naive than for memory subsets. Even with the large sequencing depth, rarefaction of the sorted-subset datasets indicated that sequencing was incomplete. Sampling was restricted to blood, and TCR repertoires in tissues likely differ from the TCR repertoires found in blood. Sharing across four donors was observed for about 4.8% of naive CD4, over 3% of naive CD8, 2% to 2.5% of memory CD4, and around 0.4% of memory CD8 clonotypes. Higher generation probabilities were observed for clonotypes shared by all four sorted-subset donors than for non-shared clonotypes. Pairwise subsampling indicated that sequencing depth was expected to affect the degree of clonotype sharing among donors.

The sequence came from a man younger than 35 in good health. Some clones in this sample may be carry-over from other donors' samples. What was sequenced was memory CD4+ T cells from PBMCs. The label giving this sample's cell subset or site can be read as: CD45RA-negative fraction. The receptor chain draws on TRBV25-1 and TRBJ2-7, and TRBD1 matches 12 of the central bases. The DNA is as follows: TGTGCCAGCAGTGAAATCGGGACAGGGGGCAACGAGCAGTACTTC. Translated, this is CASSEIGTGGNEQYF.